A selection of T cell receptor beta chains follows, all from one sample in a study of control samples from healthy donors and cancer patients. Generated by immunoSEQ multiplex PCR, the TCRdb table keeps only in-frame clones and is missing some. Of 40,000 to 55,000 clones detected, around 93% appear once; the ten largest clones hold 22%. Sequenced sample: PBMCs. The receptors stem from a woman in her forties with head and neck cancer. CDR3s include the opening cysteine and the closing phenylalanine or tryptophan. The order of the fields is clone size, V gene, CDR3 length, D gene, J gene, CDR3 DNA, CDR3 protein. D genes are given only for firm matches. For some rows the clone size is stated as once, few or many, or as a class when expanded; others skip it.

once	TRBV10-3	18	TRBD2	TRBJ2-2	TGTGCCATCAGTTCTCCTAGCGGGTCTCTAGGCGACACCGGGGAGCTGTTTTTT	CAISSPSGSLGDTGELFF
.	TRBV11-2	13	TRBD1	TRBJ1-1	TGTGCCAGCAGCCTTCGACAGGGGGCTGAAGCTTTCTTT	CASSLRQGAEAFF
.	TRBV6-5	15	TRBD2	TRBJ2-3	TGTGCCAGCAAGGAGTCTAGCGGGGCCGGTTATACGCAGTATTTT	CASKESSGAGYTQYF
.	TRBV5-1	15	TRBD1	TRBJ2-3	TGCGCCAGCAGCTCCGGGACAGGGGGCAAAGATACGCAGTATTTT	CASSSGTGGKDTQYF
.	TRBV11-2	15	.	TRBJ1-1	TGTGCCAGCAGCTTACACGCAGGGGAGAACACTGAAGCTTTCTTT	CASSLHAGENTEAFF
.	TRBV6-6	16	.	TRBJ2-6	TGTGCCAGCAGTTACCCCTCGGGGTCTGGGGCCAACGTCCTGACTTTC	CASSYPSGSGANVLTF
.	TRBV6-5	15	TRBD2	TRBJ2-7	TGTGCCAGCAGTTACCGGACTAGCGGGAGATACGAGCAGTACTTC	CASSYRTSGRYEQYF
.	TRBV7-2	15	.	TRBJ2-3	TGTGCCAGCAGCTTAGAGGGGGGGTTGGCGAGTACGCAGTATTTT	CASSLEGGLASTQYF
.	TRBV5-4	14	.	TRBJ2-1	TGTGCCAGCAGCTTGCGGCAGGGAAACAATGAGCAGTTCTTC	CASSLRQGNNEQFF
once	TRBV7-2	16	TRBD2	TRBJ2-3	TGTGCCAGCAGCCCTATGGTTAGCGGGCACACAGATACGCAGTATTTT	CASSPMVSGHTDTQYF
.	TRBV5-1	13	.	TRBJ2-3	TGCGCCAGTAACACGAGCCCCACAGATACGCAGTATTTT	CASNTSPTDTQYF
.	TRBV4-1	16	TRBD1	TRBJ1-6	TGCGCCAGCAGCCATGCTTTACAGGGGGCAGGATCACCCCTCCACTTT	CASSHALQGAGSPLHF
.	TRBV5-4	15	TRBD1	TRBJ2-1	TGTGCCAGCAGCACCGGGACAGGGGGGTACAATGAGCAGTTCTTC	CASSTGTGGYNEQFF
.	TRBV5-1	14	.	TRBJ2-3	TGCGCCAGCAGCCTAGAGCCGCTGGGGAATACGCAGTATTTT	CASSLEPLGNTQYF
.	TRBV3-1/TRBV3-2	15	.	TRBJ1-1	TGTGCCAGCAGCCGGGGCAGGGCCATGAACACTGAAGCTTTCTTT	CASSRGRAMNTEAFF
.	TRBV3-1/TRBV3-2	16	TRBD1	TRBJ1-1	TGTGCCAGCAGCTATACAGTCGGACAGGGGGAAACTGAAGCTTTCTTT	CASSYTVGQGETEAFF
.	TRBV4-1	17	TRBD2	TRBJ2-5	TGCGCCAGCAGCCCCAAACTCCTAGCGGGACCCCAAGAGACCCAGTACTTC	CASSPKLLAGPQETQYF
.	TRBV19	17	TRBD1	TRBJ2-2	TGTGCCAGTAGCCCCCTCCTCGACAGGGGGCTGTTCGGGGAGCTGTTTTTT	CASSPLLDRGLFGELFF
.	TRBV11-2	17	TRBD1	TRBJ1-6	TGTGCCAGCAGCAACAGGGGCTTAGGGGACCATAATTCACCCCTCCACTTT	CASSNRGLGDHNSPLHF
.	TRBV3-1/TRBV3-2	16	.	TRBJ2-3	TGTGCCAGCAGCCGCTCGGCCGGGACCCCTTGGGTTACGCAGTATTTT	CASSRSAGTPWVTQYF
once	TRBV6-6	15	.	TRBJ1-5	TGTGCCAGCAGAGATCAAGGACACCGCAATCAGCCCCAGCATTTT	CASRDQGHRNQPQHF
.	TRBV5-4	13	.	TRBJ2-7	TGTGCCAGCAGCTTTACATCAGGGTTAGAGCAGTACTTC	CASSFTSGLEQYF
.	TRBV2	14	.	TRBJ2-1	TGTGCCAGCAGTCCATCACAGGGCCAAATTGAGCAGTTCTTC	CASSPSQGQIEQFF
.	TRBV7-6	18	.	TRBJ1-2	TGTGCCAGCAGCCCAGTATGGGGGTGGGGGGGCTCGGACTATGGCTACACCTTC	CASSPVWGWGGSDYGYTF
.	TRBV29-1	12	TRBD2	TRBJ2-4	TGCAGCGTTGAGGGGGAGGGAAACATTCAGTACTTC	CSVEGEGNIQYF
.	TRBV27	13	.	TRBJ1-5	TGTGCCAGCAGTTACCGGTTTAATCAGCCCCAGCATTTT	CASSYRFNQPQHF
.	TRBV10-1	17	TRBD2	TRBJ2-7	TGCGCCAGCAGGCCCGACCGATTTAGCGGGAGCCTCCACGAGCAGTACTTC	CASRPDRFSGSLHEQYF
.	TRBV20-1	11	.	TRBJ1-2	TGCACCGTCACGTCCGAGGATGGCTACACCTTC	CTVTSEDGYTF
.	TRBV18	14	TRBD1	TRBJ1-2	TGTGCCAGCTCACCAACGACAGGGGACTATGGCTACACCTTC	CASSPTTGDYGYTF
.	TRBV18	12	TRBD1	TRBJ1-2	TGTGCCAGCTCTCCCGACAGGGATGGCTACACCTTC	CASSPDRDGYTF
.	TRBV5-1	16	.	TRBJ1-1	TGCGCCAGCAGCCTCAGTAAGGGCCCCCAGAACGCTGAAGCTTTCTTT	CASSLSKGPQNAEAFF
.	TRBV3-1/TRBV3-2	16	.	TRBJ2-4	TGTGCCAGCAGCCAAGAAAGGGCGCGAGCCAAAAACATTCAGTACTTC	CASSQERARAKNIQYF
.	TRBV7-9	15	TRBD2	TRBJ2-1	TGTGCCAGCAGCTCTGGACTAGCGGGGCACAATGAGCAGTTCTTC	CASSSGLAGHNEQFF